This T cell receptor (beta chain) was identified in a study of neoadjuvant nivolumab and ipilimumab in lung cancer. Overall study: Patients got nivolumab 3 mg/kg on days 1, 15 and 29; combination added ipilimumab 1 mg/kg day 1. Whole-study results and caveats: Only a single major-pathologic-response sample was available for clonality analysis. TCR richness and clonality were higher in tumors than adjacent uninvolved lung.

Produced via immunoSEQ multiplex PCR; TCRdb's table is partial and in-frame only. The data show about 20,000 clones, 76% seen once. A word on this clone: Its antigen is currently unknown.

V was clipped by 3 bases and J by 0 bases, with 14 bases between them. The germline V gene has CDR1 LGHNA and CDR2 YNFKEQ. The CDR3 is 17 amino acids. The J gene is TRBJ1-4, the V gene TRBV4-2; D perhaps matches TRBD1 (6 bases). This clonotype was obtained from an adult with non-small cell lung cancer. The starting material was tumor tissue, obtained after neoadjuvant nivolumab, alone or with ipilimumab, at or shortly before surgery. In DNA form, the CDR3 reads TGTGCCAGCAGCCAGGACCCCTGGACAGCAACTAATGAAAAACTGTTTTTT. Translated, it gives CASSQDPWTATNEKLFF.